This T cell receptor (beta chain) came from a study of CD8 T cells in ankylosing spondylitis. TCRdb passed the 5' RACE reads through MiXCR, listing each CDR3 protein once. The sample records roughly 120,000 distinct CDR3 sequences, around 7% being singletons. This clonotype was observed at least ten times. Germline CDR1 and CDR2: SEHNR and FQNEAQ (reference sequence). CDR3 length: 10 residues. The ends were cut back, 5 bases at V and 7 bases at J, with 6 bases in the middle. The sequence was obtained from a male donor with ankylosing spondylitis or in good health (not recorded which). Material: blood, either unsorted or a sorted T cell fraction (not recorded which). V and J are TRBV7-9 and TRBJ2-7; D not resolved. This CDR3 reads CASSPLEQYF. The CDR3 nucleotides are TGTGCCAGCAGCCCCCTTGAGCAGTACTTC.